The sequence of this T cell receptor (beta chain) was determined in a study of T cells after yellow fever vaccination. Overall study results and limits: Contamination by abundant bulk-population clonotypes could be present in FACS-sorted repertoires.

V was shortened by 6 bases and J by 1 base, with 13 bases between the two germline ends. The CDR3 is made up of 13 amino acids. Germline loops: CDR1 SQVTM, CDR2 ANQGSEA. 5'RACE template switching produced TCR cDNA carrying a universal primer site and UMIs. TCRdb reprocessed the 5' RACE reads with MiXCR, giving one entry per CDR3 protein. Here the sample spans about 320,000 distinct CDR3 sequences, 4% to 5.5% being singletons. This clonotype came up many times. What it binds is not known. The clonotype comes from a man in his late teens or twenties who received the YFV17D yellow fever vaccine. The chain combines TRBV29-1 with TRBJ2-7; D is perhaps TRBD1 or TRBD2 (5 bases each). The sample in question was PBMCs, obtained 15 days after the yellow fever booster vaccination. The CDR3 is CSVAGTESYEQYF. The CDR3 DNA reads as TGCAGCGTGGCCGGGACGGAGTCCTACGAGCAGTACTTC.